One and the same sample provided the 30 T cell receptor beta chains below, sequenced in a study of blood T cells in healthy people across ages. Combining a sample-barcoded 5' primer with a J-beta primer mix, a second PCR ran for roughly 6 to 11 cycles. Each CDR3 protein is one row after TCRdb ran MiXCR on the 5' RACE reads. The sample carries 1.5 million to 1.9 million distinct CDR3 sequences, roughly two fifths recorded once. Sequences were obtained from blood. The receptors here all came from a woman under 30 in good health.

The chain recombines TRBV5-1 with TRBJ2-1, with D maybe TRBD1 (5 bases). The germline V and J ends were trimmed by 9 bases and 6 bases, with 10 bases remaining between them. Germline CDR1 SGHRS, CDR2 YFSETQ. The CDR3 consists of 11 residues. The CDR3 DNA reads TGCGCCACCCAAAGGGGCAATGAGCAGTTCTTC. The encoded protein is CATQRGNEQFF.

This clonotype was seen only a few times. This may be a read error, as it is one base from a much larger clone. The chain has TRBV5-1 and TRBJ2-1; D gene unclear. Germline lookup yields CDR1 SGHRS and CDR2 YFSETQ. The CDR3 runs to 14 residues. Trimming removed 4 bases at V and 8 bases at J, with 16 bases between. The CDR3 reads CASSVGAAVHEQFF. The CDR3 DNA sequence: TGCGCCAGCAGCGTGGGCGCAGCCGTCCATGAGCAGTTCTTC.

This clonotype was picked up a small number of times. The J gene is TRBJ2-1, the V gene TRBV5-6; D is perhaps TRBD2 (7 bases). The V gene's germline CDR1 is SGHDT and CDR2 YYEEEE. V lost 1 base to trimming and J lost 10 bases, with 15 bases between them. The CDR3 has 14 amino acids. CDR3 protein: CASSLSQGREEQFF. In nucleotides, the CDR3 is TGTGCCAGCAGCTTGAGCCAGGGGAGGGAAGAGCAGTTCTTC.

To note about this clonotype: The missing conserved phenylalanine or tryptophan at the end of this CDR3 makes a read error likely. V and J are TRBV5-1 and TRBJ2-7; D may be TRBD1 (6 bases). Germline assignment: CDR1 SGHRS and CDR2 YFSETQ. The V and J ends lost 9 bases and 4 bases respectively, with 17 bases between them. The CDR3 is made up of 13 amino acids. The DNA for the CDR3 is TGCGCCACCAGTCAGGACAGACCTTACGAGCAGTACATC. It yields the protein CATSQDRPYEQYI.

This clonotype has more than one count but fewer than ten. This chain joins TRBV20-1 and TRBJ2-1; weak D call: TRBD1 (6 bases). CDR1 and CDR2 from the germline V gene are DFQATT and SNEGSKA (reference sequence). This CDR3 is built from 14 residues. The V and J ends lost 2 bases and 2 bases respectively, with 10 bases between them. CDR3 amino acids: CSARTGGAYNEQFF. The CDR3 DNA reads TGCAGTGCTAGAACTGGGGGCGCCTACAATGAGCAGTTCTTC.

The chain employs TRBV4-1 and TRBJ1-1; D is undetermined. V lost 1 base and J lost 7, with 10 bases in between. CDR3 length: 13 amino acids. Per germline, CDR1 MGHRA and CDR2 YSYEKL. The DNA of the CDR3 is TGCGCCAGCAGCCAAGGTGAGAGAGGTGAAGCTTTCTTT. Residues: CASSQGERGEAFF.

This chain's CDR3 is CAWIKWGNNEQYF. DNA of the CDR3: TGTGCCTGGATTAAGTGGGGTAACAATGAGCAGTACTTC. The genes are TRBV30 and TRBJ2-5; the D is unclear. V was cut by 4 bases and J by 11 bases, with 20 bases left in between. CDR3 length: 13 residues. Germline lookup yields CDR1 GTSNPN and CDR2 SVGIG (reference sequence). The entire variable domain, with the rest obtained from reference TRBV30 and TRBJ2-5, is as follows: SQTIHQWPATLVQPVGSPLSLECTVEGTSNPNLYWYRQAAGRGLQLLFYSVGIGQISSEVPQNLSASRPQDRQFILSSKKLLLSDSGFYLCAWIKWGNNEQYFGPGTRLLVL.

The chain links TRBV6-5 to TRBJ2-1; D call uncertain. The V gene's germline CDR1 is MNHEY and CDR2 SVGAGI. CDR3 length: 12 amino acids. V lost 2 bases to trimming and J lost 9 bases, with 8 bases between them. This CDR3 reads CASSYGPSEQFF. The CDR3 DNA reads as TGTGCCAGCAGTTACGGCCCGTCTGAGCAGTTCTTC.

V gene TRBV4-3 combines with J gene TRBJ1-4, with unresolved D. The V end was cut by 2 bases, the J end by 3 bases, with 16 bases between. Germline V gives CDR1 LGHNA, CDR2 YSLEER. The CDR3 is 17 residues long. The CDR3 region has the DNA TGCGCCAGCAGCCAAAACCCCACCCGGGGTGCTAATGAAAAACTGTTTTTT. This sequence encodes CASSQNPTRGANEKLFF.

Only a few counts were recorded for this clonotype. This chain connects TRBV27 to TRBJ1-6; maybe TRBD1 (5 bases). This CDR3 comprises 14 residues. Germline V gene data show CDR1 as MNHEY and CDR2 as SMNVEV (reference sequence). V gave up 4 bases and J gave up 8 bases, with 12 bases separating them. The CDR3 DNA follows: TGTGCCAGCAGTTCCGGGACCGGGTATTCACCCCTCCACTTT. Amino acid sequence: CASSSGTGYSPLHF.

The CDR3 DNA sequence: TGTGCCAGCAGCAAACAGGATTTTAGCACAGATACGCAGTATTTT. Translated: CASSKQDFSTDTQYF. The V and J genes are TRBV6-1 and TRBJ2-3; perhaps TRBD1 as D (5 bases). The V and J ends lost 6 bases and 0 bases respectively, with 13 bases between them. CDR1 is MNHNS, CDR2 SASEGT, per germline. The CDR3 runs to 15 residues.

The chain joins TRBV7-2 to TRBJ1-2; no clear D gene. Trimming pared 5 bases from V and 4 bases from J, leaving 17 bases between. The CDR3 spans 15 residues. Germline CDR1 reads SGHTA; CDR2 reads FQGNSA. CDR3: CASSGGGSYGYGYTF. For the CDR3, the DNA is TGTGCCAGCAGCGGAGGCGGGTCTTATGGCTATGGCTACACCTTC.

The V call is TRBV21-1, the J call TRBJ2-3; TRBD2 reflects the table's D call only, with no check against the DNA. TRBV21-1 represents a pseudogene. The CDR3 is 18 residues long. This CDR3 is CASSKGGTSVLAGDTQYF. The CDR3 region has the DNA TGTGCCAGCAGCAAAGGGGGCACTAGCGTGTTGGCGGGTGATACGCAGTATTTT.

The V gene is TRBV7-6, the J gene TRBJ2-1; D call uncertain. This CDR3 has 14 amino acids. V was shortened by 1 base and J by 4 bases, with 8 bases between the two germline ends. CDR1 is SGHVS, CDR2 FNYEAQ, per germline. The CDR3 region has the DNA TGTGCCAGCAGCTTAGACCAGACGTACAATGAGCAGTTCTTC. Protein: CASSLDQTYNEQFF.

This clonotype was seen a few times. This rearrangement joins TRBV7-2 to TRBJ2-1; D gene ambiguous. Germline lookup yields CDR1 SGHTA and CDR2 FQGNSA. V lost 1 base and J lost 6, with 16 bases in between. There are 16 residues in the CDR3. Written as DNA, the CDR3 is TGTGCCAGCAGCTTAGGGCCTTGGCAGCCATTCAATGAGCAGTTCTTC. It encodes CASSLGPWQPFNEQFF. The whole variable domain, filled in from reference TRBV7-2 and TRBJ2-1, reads GAGVSQSPSNKVTEKGKDVELRCDPISGHTALYWYRQSLGQGLEFLIYFQGNSAPDKSGLPSDRFSAERTGGSVSTLTIQRTQQEDSAVYLCASSLGPWQPFNEQFFGPGTRLTVL.

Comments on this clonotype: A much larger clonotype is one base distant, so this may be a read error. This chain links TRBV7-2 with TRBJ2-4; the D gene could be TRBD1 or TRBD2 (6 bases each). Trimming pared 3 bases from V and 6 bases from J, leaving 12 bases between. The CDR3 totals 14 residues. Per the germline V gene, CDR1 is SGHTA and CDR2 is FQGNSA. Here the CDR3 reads CASSFRGSGNIQYF. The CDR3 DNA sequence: TGTGCCAGCAGCTTCAGGGGTAGCGGAAACATTCAGTACTTC.

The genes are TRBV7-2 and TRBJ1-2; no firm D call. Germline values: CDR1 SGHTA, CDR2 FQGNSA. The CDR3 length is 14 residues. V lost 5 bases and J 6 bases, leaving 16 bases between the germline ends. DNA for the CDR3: TGTGCCAGCAGCCATATATATACTAGGGATGGCTACACCTTC. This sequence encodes CASSHIYTRDGYTF.

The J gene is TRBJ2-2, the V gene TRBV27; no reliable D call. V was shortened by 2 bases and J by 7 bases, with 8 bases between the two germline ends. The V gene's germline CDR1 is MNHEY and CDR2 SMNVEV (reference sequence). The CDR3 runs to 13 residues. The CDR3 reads CASSLAVGGELFF. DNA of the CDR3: TGTGCCAGCAGTTTAGCCGTTGGCGGGGAGCTGTTTTTT.

CDR3: CASSQGAGVQPQHF. DNA for the CDR3: TGCGCCAGCAGCCAAGGAGCAGGGGTCCAGCCCCAGCATTTT. The chain has TRBV4-1 and TRBJ1-5, with D possibly matching TRBD1 (6 bases). Germline V lookup: CDR1 MGHRA, CDR2 YSYEKL. The V end was cut by 1 base, the J end by 7 bases, with 11 bases between. The CDR3 covers 14 residues.

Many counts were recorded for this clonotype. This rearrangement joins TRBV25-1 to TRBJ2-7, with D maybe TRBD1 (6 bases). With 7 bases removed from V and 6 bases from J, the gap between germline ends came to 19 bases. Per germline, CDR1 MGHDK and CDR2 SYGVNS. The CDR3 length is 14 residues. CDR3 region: CASTRLGRGSEQYF. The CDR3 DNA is TGTGCCAGCACCCGTCTGGGCAGGGGCTCCGAGCAGTACTTC.

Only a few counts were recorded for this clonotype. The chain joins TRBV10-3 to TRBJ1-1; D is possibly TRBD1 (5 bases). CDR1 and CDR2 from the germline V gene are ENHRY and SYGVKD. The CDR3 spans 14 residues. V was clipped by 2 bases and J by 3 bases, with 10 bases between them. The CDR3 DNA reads TGTGCCATCAGTGAGCGTACAGGTGACACTGAAGCTTTCTTT. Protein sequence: CAISERTGDTEAFF.

The CDR3 here is CASSTGTSGSGTDTQYF. In DNA, the CDR3 is TGTGCCAGCAGCACCGGGACTAGCGGGAGTGGCACAGATACGCAGTATTTT. The chain carries TRBV7-2 and TRBJ2-3; 14 bases agree with TRBD2. J lost 1 base, V lost 5 bases, and 5 bases had no gene match. The CDR3 consists of 17 residues. The germline gives CDR1 SGHTA, CDR2 FQGNSA.

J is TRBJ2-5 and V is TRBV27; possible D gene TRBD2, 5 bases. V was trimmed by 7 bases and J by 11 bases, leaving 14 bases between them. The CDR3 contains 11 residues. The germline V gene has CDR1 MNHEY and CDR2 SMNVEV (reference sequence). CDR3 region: CASTFGVEQYF. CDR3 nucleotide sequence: TGTGCCAGCACCTTCGGGGTTGAGCAGTACTTC.

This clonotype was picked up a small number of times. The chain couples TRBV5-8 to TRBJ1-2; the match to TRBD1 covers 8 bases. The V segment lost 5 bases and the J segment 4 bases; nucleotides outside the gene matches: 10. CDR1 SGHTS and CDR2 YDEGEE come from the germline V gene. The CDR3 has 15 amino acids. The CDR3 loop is CASRITGGAVYGYTF. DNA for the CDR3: TGTGCCAGCAGGATCACAGGGGGGGCCGTCTATGGCTACACCTTC.

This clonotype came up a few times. CDR3 amino acids: CASSFALAGGNEQFF. CDR3 nucleotide sequence: TGTGCCAGCAGCTTCGCCCTAGCGGGAGGCAATGAGCAGTTCTTC. The chain recombines TRBV7-9 with TRBJ2-1, with 11 positions matching TRBD2. V lost 3 bases and J lost 6; bases outside the gene matches: 4. The CDR3 covers 15 residues. Germline CDR1 reads SEHNR; CDR2 reads FQNEAQ (reference sequence).

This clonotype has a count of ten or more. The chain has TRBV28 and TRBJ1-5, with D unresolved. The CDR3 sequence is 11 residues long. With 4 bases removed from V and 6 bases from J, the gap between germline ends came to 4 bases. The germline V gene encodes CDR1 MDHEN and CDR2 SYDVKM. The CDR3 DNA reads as TGTGCCAGCAGTTCGGCTCAGCCCCAGCATTTT. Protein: CASSSAQPQHF.

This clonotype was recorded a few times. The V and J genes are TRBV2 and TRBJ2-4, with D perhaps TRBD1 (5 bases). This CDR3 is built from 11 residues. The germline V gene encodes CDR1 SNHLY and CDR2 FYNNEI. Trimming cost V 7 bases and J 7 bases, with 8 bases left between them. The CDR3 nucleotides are TGTGCCAGCAAACAGGAGAACATTCAGTACTTC. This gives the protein CASKQENIQYF.

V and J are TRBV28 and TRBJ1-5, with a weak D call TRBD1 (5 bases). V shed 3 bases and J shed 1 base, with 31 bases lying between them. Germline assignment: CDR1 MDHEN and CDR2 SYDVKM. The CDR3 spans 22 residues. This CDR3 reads CASSLFPGTLRPPSVSNQPQHF. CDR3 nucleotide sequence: TGTGCCAGCAGTTTGTTTCCCGGGACTCTTCGCCCCCCGTCGGTCAGCAATCAGCCCCAGCATTTT. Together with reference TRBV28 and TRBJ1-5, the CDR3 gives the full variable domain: DVKVTQSSRYLVKRTGEKVFLECVQDMDHENMFWYRQDPGLGLRLIYFSYDVKMKEKGDIPEGYSVSREKKERFSLILESASTNQTSMYLCASSLFPGTLRPPSVSNQPQHFGDGTRLSIL.

The CDR3 loop is CASRPWGSGNTIYF. For the CDR3, the DNA is TGTGCCAGCAGACCATGGGGGTCCGGAAACACCATATATTTT. This chain joins TRBV12-3 or TRBV12-4 and TRBJ1-3, with TRBD1 as a possible D gene (5 bases). CDR3 length: 14 amino acids. The germline V and J ends were trimmed by 6 bases and 4 bases, with 13 bases remaining between them.

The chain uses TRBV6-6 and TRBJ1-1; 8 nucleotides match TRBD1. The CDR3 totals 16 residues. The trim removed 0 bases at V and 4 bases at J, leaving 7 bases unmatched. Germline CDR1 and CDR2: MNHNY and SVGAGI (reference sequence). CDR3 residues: CASSYSQGQGSTEAFF. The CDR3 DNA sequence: TGTGCCAGCAGTTACTCCCAAGGACAGGGAAGCACTGAAGCTTTCTTT.